Listed here is a single TCR beta chain. No antigen is known for it. 5'RACE primed at constant segments yielded TCR alpha and TCR beta cDNA libraries bearing sample barcodes and UMIs. TCRdb used MiXCR to reprocess the 5' RACE reads, holding one entry per CDR3 protein. The data show a few hundred thousand distinct CDR3 sequences, around 15% seen once. The CDR3 length is 14 residues. V was pared by 5 bases and J by 4 bases, with 6 bases of the junction left unmatched. Germline values: CDR1 DFQATT, CDR2 SNEGSKA (reference sequence). This record comes from a study of T-cell memory formation after mild COVID-19. Overall study findings and caveats: Mostly located in CM and EM were contracting CD4+ clones, with contracting CD8+ clones located in EMRA. Nothing showed for sure that second-wave clones peaking on day 37 were SARS-CoV-2 specific.

Material: PBMCs or a T cell subset sorted from them (not recorded which). J is TRBJ2-5 and V is TRBV20-1, with 11 positions matching TRBD1. The clonotype was recovered from a man between 18 and 29 years old who had mild COVID-19 (a few samples of this study predate the infection). Cell type and time point are not known. The CDR3 nucleotides read TGCAGTGCTTTTGGACAGGGGGCCTCAGAGACCCAGTACTTC. Translation gives CSAFGQGASETQYF.